The present T cell receptor (beta chain) was sequenced within a study of early T cells in non-severe SARS-CoV-2 infection. Tagging with unique molecular identifiers was applied to individual cDNA molecules. TCRdb processed the 5' RACE reads anew with MiXCR; each CDR3 protein has one entry. The sample consists of 40,000 to 55,000 distinct CDR3 sequences, over 3% of them appearing once. The CDR3 consists of 16 residues. Trimming cost V 0 bases and J 5 bases, with 14 bases left between them. Germline loops: CDR1 SGHRS, CDR2 YFSETQ. Broader study findings: VDJdb matching favored anti-spike CD8 responses, missing private and CD4 specificities.

The table lists this clonotype with many counts. What it recognizes is unknown. The clonotype comes from an adult who was a healthcare worker with PCR-confirmed SARS-CoV-2 infection or an uninfected control (not recorded which). Source material: whole blood. This sequence joins TRBV5-1 and TRBJ2-2; D not certain. The DNA of the CDR3 is TGCGCCAGCAGCTTGGGAAACCGCCTGGCGACCGGGGAGCTGTTTTTT. Encoded protein: CASSLGNRLATGELFF. Supplemented by reference TRBV5-1 and TRBJ2-2, the full variable domain reads KAGVTQTPRYLIKTRGQQVTLSCSPISGHRSVSWYQQTPGQGLQFLFEYFSETQRNKGNFPGRFSGRQFSNSRSEMNVSTLELGDSALYLCASSLGNRLATGELFFGEGSRLTVL.